This T cell receptor beta chain was captured by sequencing in a study of T-cell memory formation after mild COVID-19. The CDR3 is 14 residues long. Trimming left V 0 bases short and J 4 bases short, with 8 bases between. CDR1 and CDR2 (germline): SGHRS, YFSETQ. One entry per CDR3 protein, called by TCRdb with MiXCR from the 5' RACE reads. The sample has 300,000 to 400,000 distinct CDR3 sequences; over 13% are singletons. A few counts support this clonotype. The sequenced sample was PBMCs or a T cell subset sorted from them (not recorded which). The chain carries TRBV5-1 and TRBJ1-3; unclear D gene. This clonotype originated in a man in his late teens or twenties who had mild COVID-19 (a few samples of this study predate the infection). Cell type and time point are not known. This CDR3 is CASSLADLGNTIYF. The CDR3 bases are TGCGCCAGCAGCTTGGCAGACCTCGGAAACACCATATATTTT.